The present T cell receptor beta chain was sequenced within a study of OX40 agonist ivuxolimab in advanced cancers. The assay was immunoSEQ multiplex PCR, and TCRdb's table has in-frame clones only and misses some. The table has under 55,000 clones, roughly four fifths seen once; the top ten hold more than 2%. V shed 3 bases, J shed 5 bases, and the junction held 6 bases outside the gene matches. The CDR3 covers 14 residues. Looked up from germline, CDR1 is MNHNS and CDR2 is SASEGT. Sample: CD4+ or CD8+ T cells sorted from blood, taken in a trial of the OX40 agonist ivuxolimab. The sequence was obtained from an adult with an advanced solid tumor such as melanoma, head and neck, liver or kidney cancer. The chain couples TRBV6-1 to TRBJ2-5; 7 bases are shared with TRBD1. The CDR3 loop is CASSDHRGIETQYF. Here the CDR3 DNA reads TGTGCCAGCAGTGACCACAGGGGCATTGAGACCCAGTACTTC.